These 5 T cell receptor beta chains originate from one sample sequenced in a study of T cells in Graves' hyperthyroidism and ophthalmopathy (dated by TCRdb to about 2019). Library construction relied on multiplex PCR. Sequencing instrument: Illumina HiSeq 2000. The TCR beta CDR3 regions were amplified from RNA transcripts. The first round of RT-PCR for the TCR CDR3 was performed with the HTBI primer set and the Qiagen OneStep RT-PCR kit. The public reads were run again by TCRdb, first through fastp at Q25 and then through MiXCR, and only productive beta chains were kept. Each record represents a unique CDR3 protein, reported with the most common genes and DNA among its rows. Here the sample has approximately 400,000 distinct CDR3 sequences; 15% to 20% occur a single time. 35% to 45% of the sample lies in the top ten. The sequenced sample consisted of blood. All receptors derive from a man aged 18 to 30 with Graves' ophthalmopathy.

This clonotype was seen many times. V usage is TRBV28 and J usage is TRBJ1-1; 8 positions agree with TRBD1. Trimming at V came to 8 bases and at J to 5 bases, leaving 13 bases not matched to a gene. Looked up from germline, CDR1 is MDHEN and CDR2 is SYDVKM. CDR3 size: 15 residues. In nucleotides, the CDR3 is TGTGCCAGCGCTACGCCAGGGGGCGCGAGGACTGAAGCTTTCTTT. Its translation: CASATPGGARTEAFF.

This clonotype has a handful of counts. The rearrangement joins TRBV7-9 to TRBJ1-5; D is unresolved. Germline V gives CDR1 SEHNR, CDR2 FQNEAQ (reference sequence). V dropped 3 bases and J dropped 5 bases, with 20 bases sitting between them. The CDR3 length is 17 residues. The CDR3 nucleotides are TGTGCCAGCAGCTTTGATGGGTCCCCCGGCCCCCATCAGCCCCAGCATTTT. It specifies CASSFDGSPGPHQPQHF.

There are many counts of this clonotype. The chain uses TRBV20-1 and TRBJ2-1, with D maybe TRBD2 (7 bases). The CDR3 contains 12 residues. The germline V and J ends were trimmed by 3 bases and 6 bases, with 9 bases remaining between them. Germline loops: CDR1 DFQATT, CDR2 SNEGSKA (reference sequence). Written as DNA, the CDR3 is TGCAGTGCTAGCGGGGGGCTCAATGAGCAGTTCTTC. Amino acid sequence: CSASGGLNEQFF.

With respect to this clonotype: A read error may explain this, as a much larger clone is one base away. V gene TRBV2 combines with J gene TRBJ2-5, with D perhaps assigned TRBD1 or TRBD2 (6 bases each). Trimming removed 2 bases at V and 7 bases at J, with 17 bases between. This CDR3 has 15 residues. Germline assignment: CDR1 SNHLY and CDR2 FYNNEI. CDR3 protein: CASSEPHTEGGTQYF. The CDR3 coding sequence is TGTGCCAGCAGTGAACCCCATACCGAGGGGGGGACCCAGTACTTC.

CDR3 amino acids: CASSTRDRGLGQPQHF. CDR3 sequence (DNA): TGTGCCAGCAGTACCAGGGACAGGGGGCTTGGTCAGCCCCAGCATTTT. The chain recombines TRBV6-4 with TRBJ1-5; TRBD1 agrees at 12 bases. With 5 bases clipped from V and 6 bases from J, the junction kept 8 bases outside the gene matches. This CDR3 region has 16 residues. CDR1 and CDR2 (germline): MRHNA, SNTAGT.